This T cell receptor beta chain was captured by sequencing in a study of T cells in Graves' hyperthyroidism and ophthalmopathy. Study-wide findings and caveats: Ophthalmopathy cases were set apart from stable hyperthyroidism by a 13 V-J model.

Sample collection date corresponds to first hyperthyroidism diagnosis, prior to any ophthalmopathy symptoms. The CDR3 totals 13 residues. Trimming pared 7 bases from V and 2 bases from J, leaving 12 bases between. This clonotype showed up many times. What it binds is unknown. TCR beta CDR3 region amplification was performed from RNA transcripts. The HTBI primer set drove a first-round RT-PCR of the TCR CDR3. One entry per CDR3 protein, called by TCRdb with MiXCR from the multiplex PCR reads. The data show almost 600,000 distinct CDR3 sequences, roughly 14% seen once. The material sequenced was blood. The origin of this receptor is a woman in her 30s with Graves' hyperthyroidism that later progressed to Graves' ophthalmopathy. The rearrangement links TRBV12-3 or TRBV12-4 to TRBJ2-7; no definite D call. The DNA for the CDR3 is TGTGCCAGCACGGGTTCCGAAACCTACGAGCAGTACTTC. Amino acid sequence: CASTGSETYEQYF.